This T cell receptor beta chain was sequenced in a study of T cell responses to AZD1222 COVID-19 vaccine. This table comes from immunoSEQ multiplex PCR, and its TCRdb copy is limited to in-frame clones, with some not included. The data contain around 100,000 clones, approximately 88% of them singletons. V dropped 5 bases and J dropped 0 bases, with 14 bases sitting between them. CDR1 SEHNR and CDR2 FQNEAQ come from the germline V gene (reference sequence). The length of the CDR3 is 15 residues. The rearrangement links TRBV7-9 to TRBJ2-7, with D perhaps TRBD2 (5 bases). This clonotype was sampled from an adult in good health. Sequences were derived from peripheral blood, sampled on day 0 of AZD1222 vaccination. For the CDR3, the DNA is TGTGCCAGCAGCCGTCCTAATAGCGACTCCTACGAGCAGTACTTC. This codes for CASSRPNSDSYEQYF.